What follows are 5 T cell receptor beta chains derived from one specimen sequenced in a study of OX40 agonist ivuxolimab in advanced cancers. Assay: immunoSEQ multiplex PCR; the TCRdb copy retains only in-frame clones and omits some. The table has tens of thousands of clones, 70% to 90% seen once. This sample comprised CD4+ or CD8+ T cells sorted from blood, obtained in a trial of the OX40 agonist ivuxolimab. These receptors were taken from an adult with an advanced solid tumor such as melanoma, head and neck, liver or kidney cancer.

The CDR3 is CASSSVNTGELFF. Written as DNA, the CDR3 is TGTGCCAGCAGCTCCGTCAACACCGGGGAGCTGTTTTTT. The rearrangement uses TRBV11-2 and TRBJ2-2; no firm D call. This CDR3 contains 13 residues. V lost 4 bases and J 2 bases, leaving 5 bases between the germline ends. CDR1 SGHAT and CDR2 FQNNGV come from the germline V gene.

CDR3 protein: CASSVVRGLGEQFF. The CDR3 coding sequence is TGTGCCAGCAGCGTAGTTCGAGGCCTCGGTGAGCAGTTCTTC. The rearrangement joins TRBV9 to TRBJ2-1; D is undetermined. The CDR3 spans 14 residues. The V end was cut by 0 bases, the J end by 9 bases, with 13 bases between. CDR1 is SGDLS and CDR2 is YYNGEE in the germline V gene.

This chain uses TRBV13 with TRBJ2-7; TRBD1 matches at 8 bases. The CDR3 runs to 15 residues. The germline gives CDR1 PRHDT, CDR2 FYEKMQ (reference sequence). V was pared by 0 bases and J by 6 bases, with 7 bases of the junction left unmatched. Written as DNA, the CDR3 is TGTGCCAGCAGCTTAGGACGGACAGGGAGGAGCGAGCAGTACTTC. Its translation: CASSLGRTGRSEQYF.

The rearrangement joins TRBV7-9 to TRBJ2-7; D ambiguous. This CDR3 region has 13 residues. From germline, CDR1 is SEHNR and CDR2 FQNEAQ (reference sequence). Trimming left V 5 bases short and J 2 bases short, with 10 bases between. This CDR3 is CASSPGFPYEQYF. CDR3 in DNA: TGTGCCAGCAGCCCCGGGTTCCCCTACGAGCAGTACTTC.

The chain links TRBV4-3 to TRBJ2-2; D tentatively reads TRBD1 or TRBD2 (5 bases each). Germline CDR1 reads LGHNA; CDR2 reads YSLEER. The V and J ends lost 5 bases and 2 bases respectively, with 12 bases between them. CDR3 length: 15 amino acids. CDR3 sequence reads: CASSNRDLNTGELFF. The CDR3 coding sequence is TGCGCCAGCAGCAACCGGGACCTAAACACCGGGGAGCTGTTTTTT.